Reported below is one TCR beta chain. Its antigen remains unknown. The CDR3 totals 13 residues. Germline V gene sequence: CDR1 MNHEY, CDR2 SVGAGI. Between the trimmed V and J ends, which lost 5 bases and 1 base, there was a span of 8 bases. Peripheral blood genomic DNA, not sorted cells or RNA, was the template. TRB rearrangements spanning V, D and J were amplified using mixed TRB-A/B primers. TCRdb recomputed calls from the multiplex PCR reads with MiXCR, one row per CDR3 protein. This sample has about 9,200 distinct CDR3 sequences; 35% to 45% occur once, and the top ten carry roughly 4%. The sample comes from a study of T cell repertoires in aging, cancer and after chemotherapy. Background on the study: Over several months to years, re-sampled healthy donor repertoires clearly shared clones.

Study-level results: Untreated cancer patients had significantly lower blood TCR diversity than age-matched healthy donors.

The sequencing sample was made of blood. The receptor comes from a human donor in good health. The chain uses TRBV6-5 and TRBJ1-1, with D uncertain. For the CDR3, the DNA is TGTGCCAGCAGTGCTGGACGGAACACTGAAGCTTTCTTT. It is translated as CASSAGRNTEAFF.